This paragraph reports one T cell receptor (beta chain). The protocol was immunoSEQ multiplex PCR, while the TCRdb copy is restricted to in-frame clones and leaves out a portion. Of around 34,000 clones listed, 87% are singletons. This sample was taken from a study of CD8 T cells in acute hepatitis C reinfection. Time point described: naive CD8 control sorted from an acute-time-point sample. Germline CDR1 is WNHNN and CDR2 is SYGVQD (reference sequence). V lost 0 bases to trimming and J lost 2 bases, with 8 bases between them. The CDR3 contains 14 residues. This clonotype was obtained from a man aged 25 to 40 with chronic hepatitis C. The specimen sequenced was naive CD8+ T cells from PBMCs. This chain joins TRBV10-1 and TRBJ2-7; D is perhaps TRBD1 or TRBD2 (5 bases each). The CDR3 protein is CASSESRGPYEQYF. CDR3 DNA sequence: TGCGCCAGCAGTGAGTCCCGGGGCCCCTACGAGCAGTACTTC.